This TCR beta chain was found in a study of Graves' ophthalmopathy and Graves' hyperthyroidism. Germline CDR1 is MGHDK and CDR2 is SYGVNS. V lost 4 bases and J lost 1; bases outside the gene matches: 10. CDR3 length: 17 residues. From RNA, the CDR3 regions of TCR beta chains were amplified and sequenced. HTBI primers primed a first-round RT-PCR, and a second-round multiplex PCR followed. TCRdb independently ran MiXCR on the multiplex PCR reads; one entry per CDR3 protein. Counted here are 650,000 to 900,000 distinct CDR3 sequences, 40% occurring once; the ten biggest clones make up 44%. The sample taken for sequencing was peripheral blood. The chain joins TRBV25-1 to TRBJ2-5, with 9 nucleotides matching TRBD1. The sequence was obtained from an adult man with Graves' ophthalmopathy. CDR3 protein: CASSGRRTGVSQETQYF. Written as DNA, the CDR3 is TGTGCCAGCAGTGGGAGGCGGACAGGGGTCAGCCAAGAGACCCAGTACTTC. Combining the CDR3 with reference TRBV25-1 and TRBJ2-5 gives the whole variable domain EADIYQTPRYLVIGTGKKITLECSQTMGHDKMYWYQQDPGMELHLIHYSYGVNSTEKGDLSSESTVSRIRTEHFPLTLESARPSHTSQYLCASSGRRTGVSQETQYFGPGTRLLVL.